This TCR beta chain is from a study of technical replicates of blood from a few donors. The repertoire was sequenced with immunoSEQ multiplex PCR; TCRdb's copy has only in-frame clones and lacks some. The table includes about 9,400 clones, 91% detected once. Per the germline V gene, CDR1 is MDHEN and CDR2 is SYDVKM. Unmatched junction bases numbered 6, after V lost 7 bases and J lost 2 bases. This CDR3 is 14 amino acids long. The sequencing input was PBMCs. The TCR was taken from a human donor in good health. The V and J genes are TRBV28 and TRBJ2-3; the match to TRBD2 covers 7 bases. CDR3 protein: CASKAGTVTDTQYF. CDR3 bases: TGTGCCAGCAAAGCGGGAACAGTCACAGATACGCAGTATTTT.